This TCR beta chain was documented in a study of T cell repertoires in cytomegalovirus infection. Whole-study context: Carrying CMV and the relevant HLA type showed in public TCR beta signatures. General observations from the study: What dominated the ex vivo response were HLA-C-restricted CMV-specific TCR beta clonotypes.

MiXCR was run by TCRdb on the reads, yielding one entry per CDR3 protein. The table records approximately 250,000 distinct CDR3 sequences, roughly 9% of them present only once. This clonotype was counted many times. The target antigen is unknown. V dropped 6 bases and J dropped 1 base, with 10 bases sitting between them. This CDR3 comprises 14 residues. Germline V gene data show CDR1 as SGHTA and CDR2 as FQGNSA. Sequencing was carried out using PBMCs. The clonotype originates from a human donor in good health (CMV status not recorded). Some clones in this sample may be carry-over from other donors' samples. The V call is TRBV7-2, the J call TRBJ2-1, with TRBD2 as a possible D gene (5 bases). The CDR3 spells CASSPGWSYNEQFF. In nucleotides, the CDR3 is TGTGCCAGCAGTCCGGGATGGTCCTACAATGAGCAGTTCTTC. The full variable domain, in which reference TRBV7-2 and TRBJ2-1 provide the parts outside the CDR3, is GAGVSQSPSNKVTEKGKDVELRCDPISGHTALYWYRQSLGQGLEFLIYFQGNSAPDKSGLPSDRFSAERTGGSVSTLTIQRTQQEDSAVYLCASSPGWSYNEQFFGPGTRLTVL.